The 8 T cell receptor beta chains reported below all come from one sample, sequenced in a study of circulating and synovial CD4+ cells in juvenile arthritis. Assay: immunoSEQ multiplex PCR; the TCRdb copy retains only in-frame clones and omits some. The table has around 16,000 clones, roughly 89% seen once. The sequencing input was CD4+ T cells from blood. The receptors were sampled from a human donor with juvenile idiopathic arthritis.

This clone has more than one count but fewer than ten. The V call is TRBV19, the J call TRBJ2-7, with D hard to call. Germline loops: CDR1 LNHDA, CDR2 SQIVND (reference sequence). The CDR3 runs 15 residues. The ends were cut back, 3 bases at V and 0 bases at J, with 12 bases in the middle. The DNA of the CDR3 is TGTGCCAGTAGTATTGGTCAGGTGAGCTCCTACGAGCAGTACTTC. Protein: CASSIGQVSSYEQYF.

CDR3 protein: CAISERGGQGTGELFF. The CDR3 DNA reads TGTGCCATCAGTGAGAGGGGGGGGCAGGGCACCGGGGAGCTGTTTTTT. The chain uses TRBV10-3 and TRBJ2-2; a weak D match, TRBD2 (7 bases). Trimming took off 2 bases at V and 4 bases at J, with 14 bases between the two ends. Germline CDR1 is ENHRY and CDR2 is SYGVKD. This CDR3 has 16 residues.

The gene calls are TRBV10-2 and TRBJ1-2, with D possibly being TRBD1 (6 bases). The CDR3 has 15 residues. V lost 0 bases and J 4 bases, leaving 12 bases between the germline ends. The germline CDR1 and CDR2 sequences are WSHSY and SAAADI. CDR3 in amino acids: CASSESPGAFYGYTF. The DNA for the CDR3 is TGCGCCAGCAGTGAGTCGCCAGGGGCGTTCTATGGCTACACCTTC.

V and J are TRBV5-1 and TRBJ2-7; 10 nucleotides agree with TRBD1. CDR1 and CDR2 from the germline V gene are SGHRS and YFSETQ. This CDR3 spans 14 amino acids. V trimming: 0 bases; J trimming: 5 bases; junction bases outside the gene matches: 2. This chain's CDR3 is CASSLEGQGNEQYF. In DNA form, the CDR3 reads TGCGCCAGCAGCTTGGAGGGACAGGGGAACGAGCAGTACTTC.

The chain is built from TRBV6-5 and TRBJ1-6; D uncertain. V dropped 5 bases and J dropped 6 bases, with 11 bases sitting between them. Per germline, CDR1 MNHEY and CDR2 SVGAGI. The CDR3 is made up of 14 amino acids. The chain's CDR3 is CASSPNSINSPLHF. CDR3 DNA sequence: TGTGCCAGCAGTCCCAACTCCATTAATTCACCCCTCCACTTT.

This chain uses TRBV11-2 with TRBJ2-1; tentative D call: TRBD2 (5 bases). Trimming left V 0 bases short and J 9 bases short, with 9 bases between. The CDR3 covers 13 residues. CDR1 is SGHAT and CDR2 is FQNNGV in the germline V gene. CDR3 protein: CASSLERVGEQFF. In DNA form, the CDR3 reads TGTGCCAGCAGCTTAGAGAGGGTGGGTGAGCAGTTCTTC.

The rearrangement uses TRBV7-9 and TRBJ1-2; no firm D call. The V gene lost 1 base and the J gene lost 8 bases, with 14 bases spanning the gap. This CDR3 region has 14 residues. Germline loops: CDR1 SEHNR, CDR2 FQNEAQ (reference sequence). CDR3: CASSLGRIPGGYTF. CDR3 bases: TGTGCCAGCAGCTTAGGCAGAATCCCGGGAGGCTACACCTTC. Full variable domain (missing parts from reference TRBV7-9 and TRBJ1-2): DTGVSQNPRHKITKRGQNVTFRCDPISEHNRLYWYRQTLGQGPEFLTYFQNEAQLEKSRLLSDRFSAERPKGSFSTLEIQRTEQGDSAMYLCASSLGRIPGGYTFGSGTRLTVV.

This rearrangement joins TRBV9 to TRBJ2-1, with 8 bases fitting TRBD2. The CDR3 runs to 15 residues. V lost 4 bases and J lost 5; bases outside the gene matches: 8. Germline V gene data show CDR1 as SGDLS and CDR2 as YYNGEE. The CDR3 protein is CASSPGTSGNNEQFF. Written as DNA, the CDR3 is TGTGCCAGCAGCCCCGGAACTAGCGGAAACAATGAGCAGTTCTTC.